The entry below describes one TCR beta chain. The antigen is unknown. This entry is derived from a study of radiotherapy plus CTLA-4 blockade in lung cancer. For the study at large: Patients showed objective responses in 15% to 20% of cases, and disease control was achieved by about 30%.

Whole-study findings and limits: The authors reported that early blood T cell clone dynamics, with interferon-beta, best predicted response. The study found tumor-derived TCR clones expanded in blood after radiotherapy plus ipilimumab.

Ipilimumab-mediated CTLA-4 blockade plus focal radiation was given to patients having chemo-refractory metastatic non-small-cell lung cancer. Clones were read by immunoSEQ multiplex PCR, and TCRdb kept only the in-frame ones, dropping some. The sample holds 70,000 to 85,000 clones, under 75% seen once. Germline CDR1 SSHAT, CDR2 FNYEAQ (reference sequence). This CDR3 comprises 18 residues. With 1 base removed from V and 3 bases from J, the gap between germline ends came to 22 bases. The receptor was derived from a human donor with non-small cell lung cancer whose response to radiotherapy plus ipilimumab could not be evaluated. Here the sequenced sample was peripheral blood, taken from a patient treated with radiotherapy plus ipilimumab. This chain connects TRBV7-7 to TRBJ2-7; the D gene is possibly TRBD2 (6 bases). The CDR3 nucleotides are TGTGCCAGCAGCTTAGGGTTCGGAGGGCCCCCCCGGCGCTACGAGCAGTACTTC. Translating it yields CASSLGFGGPPRRYEQYF.